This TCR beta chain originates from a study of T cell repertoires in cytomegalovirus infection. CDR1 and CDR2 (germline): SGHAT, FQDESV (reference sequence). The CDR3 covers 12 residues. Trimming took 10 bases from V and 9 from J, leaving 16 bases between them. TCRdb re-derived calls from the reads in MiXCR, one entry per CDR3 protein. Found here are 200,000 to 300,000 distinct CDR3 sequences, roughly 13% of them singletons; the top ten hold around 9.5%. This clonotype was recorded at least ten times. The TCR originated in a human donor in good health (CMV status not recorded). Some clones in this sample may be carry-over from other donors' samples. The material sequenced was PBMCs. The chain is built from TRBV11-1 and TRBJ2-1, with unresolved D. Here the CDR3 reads CAIDLDGGEQFF. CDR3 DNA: TGTGCCATCGACTTGGACGGTGGTGAGCAGTTCTTC.